This TCR beta chain was observed in a study of shared clonotypes between healthy human individuals (dated by TCRdb to about 2020). Study-level background: The cohort comprised a couple of women and a few men aged 18 to 49 years. Each donor's leukapheresis produced roughly between about 0.9 and 9.5 billion PBMCs. To estimate repertoire size and how much clonotype sharing occurs between individuals, the study deeply sequenced the blood TCR repertoires of several healthy adults. For each donor, three plates each were used for CD4 naive and CD4 memory, two plates were used for CD8 naive, and one plate was used for CD8 memory. To increase sequencing depth and limit assay-specific biases, different laboratories used diverse techniques to prepare libraries and sequence TCR repertoires. Overall study results and their limits: Sharing across a few donors was observed for around 5% of naive CD4, over 3% of naive CD8, around 2.5% of memory CD4, and about 0.38% of memory CD8 clonotypes. Sampling was restricted to blood, and TCR repertoires in tissues likely differ from the TCR repertoires found in blood. Rarefaction of sorted-subset datasets indicated incomplete sequencing despite the large sequencing depth. Because the study included only a small number of donors, the genetic and exposure-history diversity represented was limited. Based on pairwise subsampling, the degree of clonotype sharing among donors was expected to be affected by sequencing depth. Higher generation probabilities were observed for clonotypes shared by all four sorted-subset donors than for non-shared clonotypes. Estimated clonotype richness was generally larger for naive than for memory subsets.

Cut back by 4 bases and 2 bases, the V and J ends lie 15 bases apart. Reading the germline V gene gives CDR1 SGHVS and CDR2 FQNEAQ. From the cysteine through the phenylalanine, the CDR3 covers 16 amino acids. Kept here is only the CDR3 DNA, which spans 48 bases and is read in frame from base 1. Using the deep immunoSEQ assay, multiplex PCR amplified TCR CDR3 regions from genomic DNA. Extracted genomic DNA from each cell subset was spread evenly across all wells of several immunoSEQ 96-well plates, with each plate serving as a replicate. For sorted subsets, each replicate PCR was loaded with about 0.2 ug genomic DNA, equivalent to 30,000 or so T cell genomes. Purified libraries were quantified with a Qubit 3.0 fluorometer, sized on a Bioanalyzer 2100, and re-quantified with the KAPA Library Quantification kit. Every immunoSEQ 96-well plate was sequenced on a separate single-read 150-cycle Illumina NextSeq 550 flow cell. The source study handled its data this way. Because only junctional sequences without quality scores were contained in the immunoSEQ output, filtering matching that applied to full-length reads could not be performed. Sequences were annotated with PyIR, a Python wrapper for IgBLAST v1.9, using IMGT germline references to assign V/J genes and CDR3. Reads were removed for weak V/J assignments (E-value above 1e-6), missing CDR3, stop codons, out-of-frame junctions, or ambiguous translated residues. A V3J clonotype was defined by an identical inferred V gene, J gene, and CDR3 amino acid sequence. The percentage overlap between two repertoires was calculated by dividing the number of shared unique clonotypes by the size of the smaller repertoire. RTK rarefaction, the Chao1 estimator, and Recon v2.1 estimates of unobserved clonotypes were used to assess repertoire richness. For all TCRbeta clonotypes obtained by the gDNA method from several donors, generation probabilities were computed with OLGA. Sourced from immuneACCESS, this table was stored by TCRdb with only in-frame sequences that have V and J called. A share of the clones is absent; for the studies checked, an unresolved V gene accounts for under half, and the remainder has no known explanation. Clonal size and the V and J genes are those of that table, whereas D and trimming came from the DNA. The sample records approximately 2.5 million clones, approximately 93% of which are singletons. The top ten clones comprise about 0.38% of the sample.

The donors were healthy, HIV-negative adults with no recently reported acute infections or vaccinations. Every donor was a Caucasian adult living in Nashville, Tennessee, USA. CD4+ T cells were enriched by magnetic negative selection; naive cells were then positively selected on CD45RA, and the negative fraction formed the memory subset. Blood was collected by leukapheresis, and PBMCs were isolated by Ficoll-Histopaque density gradient centrifugation and then cryopreserved in liquid nitrogen vapor phase. Analytical flow cytometry was used to check the purity and quantity of every magnetically sorted T cell population. Genomic DNA was isolated from every sorted fraction and measured by UV absorbance on a Nanodrop 2000c. Worth noting for this clone: Its antigen is still unknown. Qualities for individual bases were not recorded, and no much larger clone is one base off.

Material: naive CD4+ T cells from PBMCs. Reading the label with the study, this specimen's cell subset or site is: CD45RA+ positively selected. This clonotype originated in a man aged 18 to 29 in good health. Some clones in this sample may be carry-over from other donors' samples. In this chain, TRBV7-8 is recombined with TRBJ1-5; no confident D gene assignment can be made. The DNA reads TGTGCCAGCAGCTCCTTATCTACCGTAGGCAATCAGCCCCAGCATTTT. This translates into CASSSLSTVGNQPQHF.